In this sample, the clone carrying this TCR beta chain turned up a few times. The target antigen is unknown. CDR1 is MDHEN, CDR2 SYDVKM, per germline. The V gene end was trimmed by 5 bases and the J gene end by 3 bases; junction bases not matched to a gene: 7. CDR3 size: 15 residues. Here immunoSEQ multiplex PCR was the method, and the copy in TCRdb shows in-frame clones only, minus some. Here the sample spans about 32,000 clones, under 85% being singletons. These data belong to a study of a mutant IDH1 vaccine in newly diagnosed glioma. The overall study: Patients arrived already treated with radiotherapy, temozolomide, or both, most having had both.

Sample time point: week 35, safety follow-up. Topical imiquimod accompanied each vaccine dose, which consisted of 300 ug of mutant IDH1 20-mer peptide. Eight vaccinations reached patients in weeks 1, 3, 5, 7, 11, 15, 19 and 23. This clonotype originated in a woman aged 25 to 39 with glioma. Some clones in this sample may be carry-over from other donors' samples. V gene TRBV28 combines with J gene TRBJ2-3; 8 nucleotides align to TRBD2. The material was PBMCs, obtained from a glioma patient whose treatment included an IDH1 peptide vaccine. The CDR3 bases are TGTGCCAGCAGTCTACTAGCGGACCTTACAGATACGCAGTATTTT. Amino acids: CASSLLADLTDTQYF.